What follows is one T cell receptor (beta chain) and its context. The antigen it recognizes is unknown. Its ends do not fully match the called genes, so a read error is possible. The sample's time point label, decoded: 45 to 50 days after influenza vaccine administration. The data belong to a study of response to subunit inactivated influenza vaccine (dated by TCRdb to the late 2010s). Background for the entire study: Deep quantitative profiling of the T cell receptor repertoire was used in the study to follow responses to a trivalent subunit inactivated influenza vaccine. The investigation overall reported the following: The authors suggested that each seasonal influenza vaccination may recruit only a limited number of new T cells.

Taken from the germline V gene, the CDR1 and CDR2 loops are SGHTA and FQGNSA. Including the terminal cysteine and phenylalanine, the CDR3 comprises 15 residues. The entry retains the CDR3 DNA only, 45 bases that are in frame from base 1. Library prep was done by RT-PCR. TCRdb records Illumina HiSeq 2500 as the sequencer. The public reads were run again by TCRdb, first through fastp at Q25 and then through MiXCR, and only productive beta chains were kept. Rows with one shared CDR3 protein collapse into an entry with the most common genes and DNA. This sample is represented by 430,000 or so distinct CDR3 sequences; around 9.9% of them were singletons. The ten largest clones take up approximately 12% of the sample.

This TCR was sampled from a man aged 45-65 years who received an inactivated influenza vaccine. Donor details come from another sample of the same person, matched by shared clones. The input for sequencing was PBMCs from blood, taken roughly 45 days after vaccination. The V gene is TRBV7-2 and the J gene is TRBJ2-1; TRBD2 aligns with 14 central bases. For the CDR3, the sequence is CASSTSGTSGGIGIF. The DNA is TGTGCCAGCAGCACCTCCGGGACTAGCGGGGGTATCGGGATCTTC.